The 16 T cell receptor beta chains given below trace back to one sample, sequenced in a study of blood T cell repertoires in COVID-19. The table came from immunoSEQ multiplex PCR; TCRdb's copy has only in-frame clones and leaves some out. The sample consists of about 120,000 clones, over 60% of them appearing once. The source material was peripheral blood. These receptor sequences come from a woman aged 80 or over with acute or convalescent COVID-19.

The chain links TRBV7-2 to TRBJ2-7; 11 nucleotides match TRBD2. Germline CDR1 and CDR2: SGHTA and FQGNSA. This CDR3 has 14 residues. Trimming took 8 bases from V and 1 from J; bases not matched to a gene: 4. Written as DNA, the CDR3 is TGTGCCAGCGCACTAGCGGGAGCGTCCTACGAGCAGTACTTC. Its protein is CASALAGASYEQYF.

In DNA form, the CDR3 reads TGTGCCAGCAGGGACTCGAATAATTCACCCCTCCACTTT. Amino acids: CASRDSNNSPLHF. The genes are TRBV3-1 (or the pseudogene TRBV3-2) and TRBJ1-6; D is unresolved. The CDR3 contains 13 residues. The germline V gene encodes CDR1 LGHDT and CDR2 YNNKEL (reference sequence). The germline V and J ends were trimmed by 6 bases and 5 bases, with 8 bases remaining between them.

J is TRBJ2-2 and V is TRBV4-1; TRBD2 agrees at 7 bases. The CDR3 has 14 residues. V lost 4 bases and J lost 5; bases outside the gene matches: 4. In germline, CDR1 is MGHRA, CDR2 YSYEKL. The CDR3 loop is CASSPLGGTGELFF. In nucleotides, the CDR3 is TGCGCCAGCAGCCCCTTGGGGGGGACCGGGGAGCTGTTTTTT.

The J gene is TRBJ1-6, the V gene TRBV30; D may be TRBD1 (6 bases). The CDR3 runs to 15 residues. Germline V gene data show CDR1 as GTSNPN and CDR2 as SVGIG (reference sequence). Trimming left V 3 bases short and J 5 bases short, with 14 bases between. The CDR3 DNA reads TGTGCCTGGAGACTTTTTGGACAGAATAATTCACCCCTCCACTTT. Residues: CAWRLFGQNNSPLHF.

The V call is TRBV2, the J call TRBJ2-5; 12 nucleotides align to TRBD2. This CDR3 comprises 16 residues. Germline V CDR1 and CDR2: SNHLY, FYNNEI. Trimming cost V 5 bases and J 2 bases; bases outside gene matches: 6. The CDR3 loop reads CASSKLAGGPQETQYF. CDR3 sequence (DNA): TGTGCCAGCAGTAAACTAGCGGGGGGCCCACAAGAGACCCAGTACTTC.

The genes are TRBV3-1 (or the pseudogene TRBV3-2) and TRBJ1-4, with unresolved D. Between the trimmed V and J ends, which lost 4 bases and 8 bases, there was a span of 14 bases. CDR3 length equals 14 residues. The germline gives CDR1 LGHDT, CDR2 YNNKEL (reference sequence). This CDR3 reads CASSRDVAAEKLFF. CDR3 DNA: TGTGCCAGCAGCCGTGACGTAGCGGCGGAAAAACTGTTTTTT.

V is TRBV9 and J is TRBJ2-3, with 8 bases fitting TRBD2. V shed 4 bases, J shed 0 bases, and the junction held 7 bases outside the gene matches. There are 16 residues in the CDR3. Germline CDR1 and CDR2: SGDLS and YYNGEE. CDR3: CASSTRASGSTDTQYF. CDR3 DNA sequence: TGTGCCAGCAGCACCCGGGCTAGCGGGAGCACAGATACGCAGTATTTT.

The rearrangement links TRBV4-1 to TRBJ2-3, with D possibly being TRBD1 (5 bases). The CDR3 has 16 residues. The V gene's germline CDR1 is MGHRA and CDR2 YSYEKL. V was pared by 1 base and J by 2 bases, with 13 bases between. The CDR3 DNA follows: TGCGCCAGCAGCCAAGTCAGCCAGACAGACACAGATACGCAGTATTTT. This sequence encodes CASSQVSQTDTDTQYF.

This clone was seen just once. The CDR3 loop reads CSARASSGGNTDTQYF. Here the CDR3 DNA reads TGCAGCGCTCGCGCGTCTAGCGGGGGGAACACAGATACGCAGTATTTT. This chain joins TRBV29-1 and TRBJ2-3; 11 bases are shared with TRBD2. Per the germline V gene, CDR1 is SQVTM and CDR2 is ANQGSEA. The CDR3 sequence is 16 residues long. V was pared by 7 bases and J by 2 bases, with 11 bases of the junction left unmatched.

CDR3 in amino acids: CASSPRGNTEAFF. The CDR3 nucleotides are TGTGCCAGCAGCCCTAGGGGGAACACTGAAGCTTTCTTT. The V call is TRBV3-1 (or the pseudogene TRBV3-2), the J call TRBJ1-1, with a possible D match to TRBD1 (5 bases). CDR1 is LGHDT, CDR2 YNNKEL, per germline (reference sequence). The ends were cut back, 4 bases at V and 1 base at J, with 7 bases in the middle. The CDR3 is made up of 13 amino acids.

CDR3 protein: CASSLVNLYGYTF. The CDR3 DNA follows: TGTGCCAGCAGCTTGGTAAATCTCTATGGCTACACCTTC. The chain uses TRBV5-6 and TRBJ1-2; D is uncertain. V was shortened by 0 bases and J by 4 bases, with 7 bases between the two germline ends. The CDR3 covers 13 residues. CDR1 SGHDT and CDR2 YYEEEE come from the germline V gene. The variable domain in full, completed from reference TRBV5-6 and TRBJ1-2, reads DAGVTQSPTHLIKTRGQQVTLRCSPKSGHDTVSWYQQALGQGPQFIFQYYEEEERQRGNFPDRFSGHQFPNYSSELNVNALLLGDSALYLCASSLVNLYGYTFGSGTRLTVV.

V gene TRBV7-8 combines with J gene TRBJ2-7; D uncertain. This CDR3 comprises 12 residues. Looked up from germline, CDR1 is SGHVS and CDR2 is FQNEAQ. V dropped 0 bases and J dropped 2 bases, with 2 bases sitting between them. The CDR3 loop is CASSLAAYEQYF. DNA for the CDR3: TGTGCCAGCAGCTTAGCCGCCTACGAGCAGTACTTC. The variable domain in full, completed from reference TRBV7-8 and TRBJ2-7, reads GAGVSQSPRYKVAKRGQDVALRCDPISGHVSLFWYQQALGQGPEFLTYFQNEAQLDKSGLPSDRFFAERPEGSVSTLKIQRTQQEDSAVYLCASSLAAYEQYFGPGTRLTVT.

The V and J genes are TRBV15 and TRBJ1-5; D unresolved. The germline V and J ends were trimmed by 1 base and 4 bases, with 5 bases remaining between them. Germline CDR1 LNHNV, CDR2 YYDKDF (reference sequence). This CDR3 is 13 amino acids long. CDR3 loop: CATSRGRNQPQHF. The CDR3 DNA sequence: TGTGCCACCAGCAGAGGCAGAAATCAGCCCCAGCATTTT. Supplemented by reference TRBV15 and TRBJ1-5, the full variable domain reads DAMVIQNPRYQVTQFGKPVTLSCSQTLNHNVMYWYQQKSSQAPKLLFHYYDKDFNNEADTPDNFQSRRPNTSFCFLDIRSPGLGDTAMYLCATSRGRNQPQHFGDGTRLSIL.

The chain employs TRBV30 and TRBJ1-4; 7 bases line up with TRBD1. The V segment lost 2 bases and the J segment 5 bases; nucleotides outside the gene matches: 11. The length of the CDR3 is 16 residues. CDR1 GTSNPN and CDR2 SVGIG come from the germline V gene (reference sequence). The CDR3 DNA follows: TGTGCCTGGAGTCAGGACAGGTCCTTCCGAAATGAAAAACTGTTTTTT. This encodes CAWSQDRSFRNEKLFF.

V and J are TRBV27 and TRBJ1-1; D possibly corresponds to TRBD1 (5 bases). V lost 1 base and J 7 bases, leaving 10 bases between the germline ends. CDR3 length equals 13 residues. Germline CDR1 reads MNHEY; CDR2 reads SMNVEV (reference sequence). This chain's CDR3 is CASSLFLGVEAFF. CDR3 sequence (DNA): TGTGCCAGCAGTTTATTCCTAGGGGTTGAAGCTTTCTTT.

V and J are TRBV19 and TRBJ2-7, with D perhaps matching TRBD2 (7 bases). The CDR3 spans 15 residues. V lost 7 bases to trimming and J lost 2 bases, with 18 bases between them. Germline-derived CDR1 and CDR2 are LNHDA and SQIVND (reference sequence). CDR3: CASTPGGATPYEQYF. CDR3 DNA sequence: TGTGCCAGTACCCCTGGGGGGGCGACCCCCTACGAGCAGTACTTC.